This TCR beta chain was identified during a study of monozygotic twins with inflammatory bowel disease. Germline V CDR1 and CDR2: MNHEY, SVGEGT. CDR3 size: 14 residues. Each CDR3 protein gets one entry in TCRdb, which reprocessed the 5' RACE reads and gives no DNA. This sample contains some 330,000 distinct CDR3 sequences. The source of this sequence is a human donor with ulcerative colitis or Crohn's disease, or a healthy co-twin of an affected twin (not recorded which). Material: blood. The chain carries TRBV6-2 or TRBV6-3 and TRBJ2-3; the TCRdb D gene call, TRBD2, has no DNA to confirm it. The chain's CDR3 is CARALAGSTDTQYF.